The 16 T cell receptor beta chains reported below all come from one sample, sequenced in a study of breast tumors, draining lymph nodes, adjacent tissues. TCRdb re-called the multiplex PCR reads through MiXCR, storing one row per CDR3 protein. The sample has roughly 100,000 distinct CDR3 sequences; 30% are singletons. Breast cancer patients provided tissue from their axillary draining lymph nodes. The specimen was axillary lymph node tissue. These receptors were obtained from a female donor with breast cancer. Some clones in this sample may be carry-over from other donors' samples.

This clonotype showed up many times. CDR3 amino acids: CASRAGGLAGNTIYF. CDR3 DNA: TGTGCCAGCAGAGCAGGGGGCTTGGCTGGAAACACCATATATTTT. The V gene is TRBV6-2 or TRBV6-3, the J gene TRBJ1-3; 8 bases agree with TRBD1. The ends lost 6 bases at V and 2 bases at J; junction bases unmatched: 6. The CDR3 extends over 15 amino acids. CDR1 and CDR2 (germline): MNHEY, SVGEGT.

This clonotype was seen at least ten times. The CDR3 loop is CASSTWTSGNTGELFF. CDR3 sequence (DNA): TGTGCCAGTAGCACTTGGACTAGCGGAAATACCGGGGAGCTGTTTTTT. The chain links TRBV19 to TRBJ2-2; TRBD2 aligns across 10 bases. The CDR3 sequence is 16 residues long. The V and J ends lost 6 bases and 5 bases, in that order; junction bases with no gene match: 9. Germline CDR1 is LNHDA and CDR2 is SQIVND (reference sequence). Together with reference TRBV19 and TRBJ2-2, the CDR3 gives the full variable domain: DGGITQSPKYLFRKEGQNVTLSCEQNLNHDAMYWYRQDPGQGLRLIYYSQIVNDFQKGDIAEGYSVSREKKESFPLTVTSAQKNPTAFYLCASSTWTSGNTGELFFGEGSRLTVL.

This clonotype showed up many times. The rearrangement uses TRBV12-3 or TRBV12-4 and TRBJ1-4; 12 bases agree with TRBD1. V lost 5 bases, J lost 1 base, and 11 bases stayed unmatched. This CDR3 region has 19 residues. The DNA for the CDR3 is TGTGCCAGCAGTCAAGGGGGACAGGGGGCATTCAGAACTAATGAAAAACTGTTTTTT. The encoded protein is CASSQGGQGAFRTNEKLFF.

This clonotype was seen only a few times. The V gene is TRBV2, the J gene TRBJ1-1, with a possible D match to TRBD1 (6 bases). The CDR3 sequence is 14 residues long. The V and J ends lost 7 bases and 4 bases respectively, with 16 bases between them. Germline V gives CDR1 SNHLY, CDR2 FYNNEI. The CDR3 loop reads CASNVGGFVTEAFF. As DNA, the CDR3 is TGTGCCAGCAACGTGGGGGGCTTTGTCACTGAAGCTTTCTTT.

Notes on this clonotype: A read error is possible here, since a much larger clone lies one base away. The gene calls are TRBV5-1 and TRBJ2-7, with unresolved D. The CDR3 runs to 12 residues. In germline, CDR1 is SGHRS, CDR2 YFSETQ. The CDR3 nucleotides read TGCGCCACCAGCTTGGGGTCCTACGAGCACTACTTC. It codes for CATSLGSYEHYF.

The V gene is TRBV2, the J gene TRBJ2-3, with D perhaps matching TRBD2 (6 bases). Per germline, CDR1 SNHLY and CDR2 FYNNEI. This CDR3 spans 14 amino acids. Trimming removed 4 bases from V and 9 bases from J, with 17 bases in between. The CDR3: CASSVAERTNTQYF. The CDR3, as DNA: TGTGCCAGCAGTGTAGCGGAGCGGACAAACACGCAGTATTTT.

This clonotype was detected many times. The rearrangement links TRBV24-1 to TRBJ1-2; 7 bases fit TRBD1. CDR3 length equals 13 residues. The V gene's germline CDR1 is KGHDR and CDR2 SFDVKD. J was trimmed by 8 bases and V by 4 bases; bases with no gene match: 6. CDR3: CATSDLTGMGYTF. The CDR3 DNA reads as TGTGCCACCAGTGACCTGACAGGGATGGGCTACACCTTC.

This clonotype was observed many times. This rearrangement joins TRBV2 to TRBJ2-5, with TRBD2 matching over 9 bases. The CDR3 is made up of 16 amino acids. The germline V gene encodes CDR1 SNHLY and CDR2 FYNNEI. V was pared by 4 bases and J by 2 bases, with 8 bases of the junction left unmatched. CDR3 DNA sequence: TGTGCCAGCAGTGTGGATGGCGGGGGGGCACAAGAGACCCAGTACTTC. It yields the protein CASSVDGGGAQETQYF.

This clonotype has at least ten counts. This chain connects TRBV20-1 to TRBJ2-1, with a weak D call TRBD2 (5 bases). V was shortened by 5 bases and J by 9 bases, with 8 bases between the two germline ends. There are 10 residues in the CDR3. Germline V gene data show CDR1 as DFQATT and CDR2 as SNEGSKA (reference sequence). Here the CDR3 reads CSALLVEQFF. The CDR3 DNA reads TGCAGTGCTCTACTAGTTGAGCAGTTCTTC.

This clonotype has just a few counts. The chain combines TRBV19 with TRBJ1-1, with TRBD1 matching 7 bases. The trim removed 7 bases at V and 8 bases at J, leaving 13 bases unmatched. This CDR3 has 14 amino acids. Germline V CDR1 and CDR2: LNHDA, SQIVND (reference sequence). CDR3 nucleotide sequence: TGTGCCAGTATCAAAATGACAGGGTCGCTAGAAGCTTTCTTT. This translates into CASIKMTGSLEAFF.

V gene TRBV10-3 combines with J gene TRBJ2-1, with 12 bases fitting TRBD2. Trimming cost V 2 bases and J 7 bases; bases outside gene matches: 3. From germline, CDR1 is ENHRY and CDR2 SYGVKD. The CDR3 has 15 amino acids. The CDR3 nucleotides read TGTGCCATCAGTGAGCGGACTAGCGGGACGAATGAGCAGTTCTTC. Encoded protein: CAISERTSGTNEQFF.

The gene calls are TRBV12-5 and TRBJ1-1; D unresolved. The ends were cut back, 6 bases at V and 3 bases at J, with 8 bases in the middle. The CDR3 sequence is 12 residues long. Germline values: CDR1 LGHNT, CDR2 FRNRAP. CDR3 bases: TGTGCTAGTGGGATTCGGGACACTGAAGCTTTCTTT. It encodes CASGIRDTEAFF. The full variable domain, its missing parts supplied by reference TRBV12-5 and TRBJ1-1, is DARVTQTPRHKVTEMGQEVTMRCQPILGHNTVFWYRQTMMQGLELLAYFRNRAPLDDSGMPKDRFSAEMPDATLATLKIQPSEPRDSAVYFCASGIRDTEAFFGQGTRLTVV.

The table lists this clonotype with a few counts. With a much larger clone just one base away, this may be a read error. This rearrangement joins TRBV11-2 to TRBJ1-2; the match to TRBD1 covers 7 bases. The CDR3 is 16 amino acids. Germline V lookup: CDR1 SGHAT, CDR2 FQNNGV. The CDR3: CASSFPRTGQGYGYIF. CDR3 DNA: TGTGCCAGCAGCTTCCCCCGGACAGGCCAAGGCTATGGCTACATCTTC.

In this sample, this clonotype turned up a few times. It may be a read error: a sequence one base away is much more abundant. V usage is TRBV6-4 and J usage is TRBJ2-1; D unresolved. CDR1 and CDR2 (germline): MRHNA, SNTAGT. This CDR3 has 13 amino acids. V was trimmed by 5 bases and J by 9 bases, leaving 14 bases between them. The CDR3 here is CASSQTGDGEQFF. CDR3 in DNA: TGTGCCAGCAGTCAGACTGGGGATGGTGAGCAGTTCTTC.

This clonotype appeared many times. This chain uses TRBV2 with TRBJ1-2; 8 positions agree with TRBD1. The CDR3 consists of 13 residues. Germline trimming cut 7 bases from V and 8 bases from J; bases unmatched to any gene: 9. Germline lookup yields CDR1 SNHLY and CDR2 FYNNEI. The CDR3 loop is CASKTDRVKGYTF. CDR3 DNA sequence: TGTGCCAGCAAGACGGACAGGGTTAAAGGCTACACCTTC.

This clonotype was seen repeatedly, ten times or more. The DNA for the CDR3 is TGCAGTGCCCCCGGACAGAACACCGGGGAGCTGTTTTTT. Its translation: CSAPGQNTGELFF. The J gene is TRBJ2-2, the V gene TRBV20-1, with D possibly TRBD1 on 5 matching bases. The length of the CDR3 is 13 residues. V was pared by 6 bases and J by 1 base, with 9 bases between. Germline CDR1 and CDR2: DFQATT and SNEGSKA (reference sequence).